These 8 T cell receptor beta chains were sequenced from one sample in a study of blood T cells in healthy people across ages. The use of a sample-barcoded 5' primer and a J-beta primer mix characterized a second PCR of about 7 to 12 cycles. MiXCR, run by TCRdb on the 5' RACE reads, gives a single entry per CDR3 protein. Among about 1.8 million distinct CDR3 sequences listed, around 48% were seen once. What was sequenced was blood. These receptors all stem from a woman in her thirties or forties in good health.

The chain uses TRBV7-8 and TRBJ2-7; the D gene is possibly TRBD2 (7 bases). The CDR3 totals 16 residues. The germline CDR1 and CDR2 sequences are SGHVS and FQNEAQ. Trimming removed 2 bases from V and 10 bases from J, with 24 bases in between. CDR3 DNA: TGTGCCAGCAGCTTATCCCCCGCGGGGGCCTCTTGTGCCCAGTACTTC. It codes for CASSLSPAGASCAQYF.

This clonotype showed up just a few times. V is TRBV11-2 and J is TRBJ2-1, with 7 nucleotides matching TRBD1. The CDR3 is made up of 13 amino acids. Germline-derived CDR1 and CDR2 are SGHAT and FQNNGV. V was pared by 5 bases and J by 9 bases, with 7 bases of the junction left unmatched. As DNA, the CDR3 is TGTGCCAGCAGCCGGACAGGTTCAAGTGAGCAGTTCTTC. Translated: CASSRTGSSEQFF.

This clonotype was counted between two and nine times. The gene calls are TRBV20-1 and TRBJ2-1; 8 nucleotides match TRBD1. The V gene's germline CDR1 is DFQATT and CDR2 SNEGSKA (reference sequence). Losses at the gene ends were 3 bases for V and 5 bases for J; bases not matched to a gene: 6. The CDR3 extends over 14 amino acids. In nucleotides, the CDR3 is TGCAGTGCTAGCCGGACAGGGCGGCACAATGAGCAGTTCTTC. Amino acids: CSASRTGRHNEQFF.

This clonotype was seen more than once but under ten times. CDR3 loop: CASSQDEGPGTQYF. Written as DNA, the CDR3 is TGCGCCAGCAGCCAAGATGAGGGTCCGGGGACCCAGTACTTC. V is TRBV4-3 and J is TRBJ2-5; possibly TRBD2 for D (5 bases). V was shortened by 0 bases and J by 7 bases, with 12 bases between the two germline ends. CDR3 length equals 14 residues. The germline gives CDR1 LGHNA, CDR2 YSLEER.

This clonotype came up a few times. V and J are TRBV28 and TRBJ2-1; 10 nucleotides match TRBD1. Germline V CDR1 and CDR2: MDHEN, SYDVKM. CDR3 length equals 16 residues. V lost 8 bases, J lost 7 bases, and 14 bases stayed unmatched. The CDR3, as DNA: TGTGCCAGCTCCCTTTGGACAGGGGGTTTATCGAATGAGCAGTTCTTC. Translation: CASSLWTGGLSNEQFF.

The V call is TRBV4-2, the J call TRBJ2-1, with D perhaps TRBD1 or TRBD2 (6 bases each). V lost 1 base, J lost 3 bases, and 13 bases lay in between. The CDR3 sequence is 16 residues long. Per the germline V gene, CDR1 is LGHNA and CDR2 is YNFKEQ. The CDR3 is CASSQGFEGGYNEQFF. For the CDR3, the DNA is TGTGCCAGCAGCCAAGGGTTCGAGGGGGGCTACAATGAGCAGTTCTTC.

The chain couples TRBV7-9 to TRBJ2-3; D not certain. Germline V CDR1 and CDR2: SEHNR, FQNEAQ (reference sequence). V lost 3 bases to trimming and J lost 10 bases, with 8 bases between them. There are 11 residues in the CDR3. CDR3 DNA sequence: TGTGCCAGCAGCTTTGCCGCCCCGCAGTATTTT. Translating gives CASSFAAPQYF.

J is TRBJ1-1 and V is TRBV20-1; perhaps TRBD1 as D (5 bases). Trimming took off 6 bases at V and 2 bases at J, with 19 bases between the two ends. The germline V gene has CDR1 DFQATT and CDR2 SNEGSKA (reference sequence). The CDR3 covers 15 residues. Written as DNA, the CDR3 is TGCAGTGCCACTTGGGTGGAGGGGCTCAACACTGAAGCTTTCTTT. It yields the protein CSATWVEGLNTEAFF.